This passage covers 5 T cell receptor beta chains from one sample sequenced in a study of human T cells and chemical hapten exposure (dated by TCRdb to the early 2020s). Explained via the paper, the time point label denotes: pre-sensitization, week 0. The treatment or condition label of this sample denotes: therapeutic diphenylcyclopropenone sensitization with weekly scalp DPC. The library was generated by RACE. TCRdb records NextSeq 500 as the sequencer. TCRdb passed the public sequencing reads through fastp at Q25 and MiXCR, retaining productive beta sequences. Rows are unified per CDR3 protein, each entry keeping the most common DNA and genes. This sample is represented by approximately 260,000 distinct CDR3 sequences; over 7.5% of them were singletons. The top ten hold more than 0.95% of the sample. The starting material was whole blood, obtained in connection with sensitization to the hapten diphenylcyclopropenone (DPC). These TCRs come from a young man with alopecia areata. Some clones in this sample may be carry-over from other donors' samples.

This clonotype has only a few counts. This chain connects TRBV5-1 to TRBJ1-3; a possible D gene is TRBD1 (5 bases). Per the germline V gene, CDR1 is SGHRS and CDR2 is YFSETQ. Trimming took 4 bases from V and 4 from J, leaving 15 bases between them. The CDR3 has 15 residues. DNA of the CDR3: TGCGCCAGCAGCCCGCGCGGGGCGAAGGGAAACACCATATATTTT. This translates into CASSPRGAKGNTIYF.

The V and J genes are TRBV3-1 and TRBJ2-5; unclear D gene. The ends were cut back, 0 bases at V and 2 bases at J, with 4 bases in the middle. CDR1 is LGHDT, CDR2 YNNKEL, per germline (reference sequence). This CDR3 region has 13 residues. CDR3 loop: CASSQDPQETQYF. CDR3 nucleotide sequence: TGTGCCAGCAGCCAAGACCCACAAGAGACCCAGTACTTC.

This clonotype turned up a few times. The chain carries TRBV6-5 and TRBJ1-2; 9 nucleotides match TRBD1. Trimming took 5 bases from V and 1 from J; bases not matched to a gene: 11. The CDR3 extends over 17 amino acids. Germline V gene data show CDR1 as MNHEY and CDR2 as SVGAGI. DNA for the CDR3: TGTGCCAGCAGTAACGCCGGGACAGGGTCTTTTAACTATGGCTACACCTTC. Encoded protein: CASSNAGTGSFNYGYTF.

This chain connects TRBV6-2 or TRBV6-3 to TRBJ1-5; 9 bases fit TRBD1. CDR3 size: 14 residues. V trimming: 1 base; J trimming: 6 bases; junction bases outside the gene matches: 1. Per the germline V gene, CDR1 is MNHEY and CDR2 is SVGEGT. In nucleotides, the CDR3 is TGTGCCAGCAGTTACTGGGGACAGGGTCAGCCCCAGCATTTT. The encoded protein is CASSYWGQGQPQHF.

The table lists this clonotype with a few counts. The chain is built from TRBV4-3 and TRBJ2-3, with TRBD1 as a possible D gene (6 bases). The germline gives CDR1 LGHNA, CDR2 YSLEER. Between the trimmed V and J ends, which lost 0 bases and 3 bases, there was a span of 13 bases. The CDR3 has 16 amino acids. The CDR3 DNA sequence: TGCGCCAGCAGCCAAGATAACAGGGATGGTACAGATACGCAGTATTTT. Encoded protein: CASSQDNRDGTDTQYF.